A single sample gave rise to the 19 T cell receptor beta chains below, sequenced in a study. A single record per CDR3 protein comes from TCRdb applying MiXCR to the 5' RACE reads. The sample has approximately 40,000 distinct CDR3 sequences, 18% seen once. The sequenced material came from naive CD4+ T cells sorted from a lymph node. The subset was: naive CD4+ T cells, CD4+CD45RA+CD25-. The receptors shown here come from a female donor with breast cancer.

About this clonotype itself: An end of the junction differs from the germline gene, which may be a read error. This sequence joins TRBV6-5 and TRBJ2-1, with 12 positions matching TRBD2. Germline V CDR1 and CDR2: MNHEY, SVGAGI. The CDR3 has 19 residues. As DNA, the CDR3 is TGTGTCAGCAGTTTCGGGACTAGCGGGCCCGAGGGGGCCTACAATGAGCGGTTCTTC. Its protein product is CVSSFGTSGPEGAYNERFF.

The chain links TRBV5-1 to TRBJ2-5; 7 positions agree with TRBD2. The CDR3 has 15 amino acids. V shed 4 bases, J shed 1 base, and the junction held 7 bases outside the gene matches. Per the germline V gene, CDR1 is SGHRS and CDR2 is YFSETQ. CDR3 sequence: CASSHQAGAQETQYF. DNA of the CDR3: TGCGCCAGCAGCCACCAGGCGGGAGCCCAAGAGACCCAGTACTTC.

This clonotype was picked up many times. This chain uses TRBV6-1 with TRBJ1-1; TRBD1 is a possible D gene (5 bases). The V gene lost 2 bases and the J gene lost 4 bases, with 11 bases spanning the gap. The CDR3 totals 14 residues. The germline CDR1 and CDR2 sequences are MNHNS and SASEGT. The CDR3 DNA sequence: TGTGCCAGCAGTGAACTCTTGCAGGGCACTGAAGCTTTCTTT. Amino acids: CASSELLQGTEAFF.

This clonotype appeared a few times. The CDR3 coding sequence is TGTGCCACCCTAGCGCCATGGAGTAACTACGAGCAGTACTTC. Residues: CATLAPWSNYEQYF. This rearrangement joins TRBV28 to TRBJ2-7; D is possibly TRBD2 (6 bases). Germline CDR1 and CDR2: MDHEN and SYDVKM. V shed 10 bases and J shed 3 bases, with 19 bases lying between them. The CDR3 runs to 14 residues.

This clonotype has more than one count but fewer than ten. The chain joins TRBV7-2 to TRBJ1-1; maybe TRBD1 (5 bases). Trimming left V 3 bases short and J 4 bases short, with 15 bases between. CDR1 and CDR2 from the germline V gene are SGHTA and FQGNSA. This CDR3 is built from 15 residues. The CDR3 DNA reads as TGTGCCAGCAGCTTTTCTGCAGGGTCGGGCACTGAAGCTTTCTTT. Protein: CASSFSAGSGTEAFF. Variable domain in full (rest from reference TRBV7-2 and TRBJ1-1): GAGVSQSPSNKVTEKGKDVELRCDPISGHTALYWYRQSLGQGLEFLIYFQGNSAPDKSGLPSDRFSAERTGGSVSTLTIQRTQQEDSAVYLCASSFSAGSGTEAFFGQGTRLTVV.

The CDR3 bases are TGTGCCAGCAGCCCGACTAGCTCCGGGAGTGCTACAGATACGCAGTATTTT. It translates to CASSPTSSGSATDTQYF. This rearrangement joins TRBV5-6 to TRBJ2-3; 7 nucleotides line up with TRBD2. Unmatched junction bases numbered 14, after V lost 4 bases and J lost 3 bases. The CDR3 is made up of 17 amino acids. Germline loops: CDR1 SGHDT, CDR2 YYEEEE.

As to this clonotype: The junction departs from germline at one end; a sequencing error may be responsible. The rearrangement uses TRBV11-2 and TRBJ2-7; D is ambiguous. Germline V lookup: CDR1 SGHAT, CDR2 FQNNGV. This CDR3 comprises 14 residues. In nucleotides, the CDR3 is TGTGCCAGCGGAAGGACGGTGGCCTCCTACGAGCAGCACTTC. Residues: CASGRTVASYEQHF.

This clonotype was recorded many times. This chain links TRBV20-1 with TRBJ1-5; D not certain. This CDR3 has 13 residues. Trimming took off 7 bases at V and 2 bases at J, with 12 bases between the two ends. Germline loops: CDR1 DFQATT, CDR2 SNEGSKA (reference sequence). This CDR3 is CSVGGPRNQPQHF. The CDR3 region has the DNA TGCAGTGTAGGAGGTCCACGCAATCAGCCCCAGCATTTT.

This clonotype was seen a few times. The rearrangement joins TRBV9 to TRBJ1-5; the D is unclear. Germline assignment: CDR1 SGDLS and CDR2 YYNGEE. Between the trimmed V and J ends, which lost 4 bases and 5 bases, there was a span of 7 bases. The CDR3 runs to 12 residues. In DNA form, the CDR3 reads TGTGCCAGCAGCCCAATATATCAGCCCCAGCATTTT. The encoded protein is CASSPIYQPQHF.

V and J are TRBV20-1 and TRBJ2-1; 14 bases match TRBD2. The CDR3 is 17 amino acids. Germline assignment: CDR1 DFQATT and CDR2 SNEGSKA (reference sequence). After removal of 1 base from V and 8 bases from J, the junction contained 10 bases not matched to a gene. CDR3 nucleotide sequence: TGCAGTGCTAGAGGGTTGAGACTAGCGGGAGGGGTAGATGAGCAGTTCTTC. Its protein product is CSARGLRLAGGVDEQFF.

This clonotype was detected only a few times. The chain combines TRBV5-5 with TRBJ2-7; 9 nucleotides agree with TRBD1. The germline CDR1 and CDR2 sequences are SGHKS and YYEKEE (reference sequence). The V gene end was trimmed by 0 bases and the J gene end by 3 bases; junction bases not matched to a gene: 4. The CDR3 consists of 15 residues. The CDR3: CASSLGRQGDYEQYF. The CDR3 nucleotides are TGTGCCAGCAGCTTGGGTAGACAGGGGGACTACGAGCAGTACTTC.

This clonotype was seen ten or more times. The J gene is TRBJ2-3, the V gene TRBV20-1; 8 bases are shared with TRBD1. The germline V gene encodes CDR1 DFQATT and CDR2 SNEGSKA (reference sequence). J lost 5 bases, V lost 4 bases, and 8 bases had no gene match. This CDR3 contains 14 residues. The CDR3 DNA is TGCAGTGCTATGACAGGGGTGAGGAGAGATACGCAGTATTTT. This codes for CSAMTGVRRDTQYF.

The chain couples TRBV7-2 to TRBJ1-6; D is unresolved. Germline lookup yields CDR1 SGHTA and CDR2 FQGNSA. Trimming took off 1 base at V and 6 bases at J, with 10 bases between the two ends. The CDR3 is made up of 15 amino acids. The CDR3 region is CASSLEVGINSPLHF. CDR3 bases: TGTGCCAGCAGCTTAGAGGTCGGAATTAATTCACCCCTCCACTTT. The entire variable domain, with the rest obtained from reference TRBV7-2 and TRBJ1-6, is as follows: GAGVSQSPSNKVTEKGKDVELRCDPISGHTALYWYRQSLGQGLEFLIYFQGNSAPDKSGLPSDRFSAERTGGSVSTLTIQRTQQEDSAVYLCASSLEVGINSPLHFGNGTRLTVT.

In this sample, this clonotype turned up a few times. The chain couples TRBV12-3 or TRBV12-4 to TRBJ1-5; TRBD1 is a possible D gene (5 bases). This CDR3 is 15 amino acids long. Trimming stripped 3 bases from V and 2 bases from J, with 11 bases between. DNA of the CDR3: TGTGCCAGCAGTTTTACGGGGGGGGGCAATCAGCCCCAGCATTTT. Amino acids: CASSFTGGGNQPQHF.

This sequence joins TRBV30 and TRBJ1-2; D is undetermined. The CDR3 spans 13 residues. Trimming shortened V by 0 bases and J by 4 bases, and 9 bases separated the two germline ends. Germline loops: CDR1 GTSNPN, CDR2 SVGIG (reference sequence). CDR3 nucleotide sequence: TGTGCCTGGAGTGTTTGGGGTTTCTATGGCTACACCTTC. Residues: CAWSVWGFYGYTF.

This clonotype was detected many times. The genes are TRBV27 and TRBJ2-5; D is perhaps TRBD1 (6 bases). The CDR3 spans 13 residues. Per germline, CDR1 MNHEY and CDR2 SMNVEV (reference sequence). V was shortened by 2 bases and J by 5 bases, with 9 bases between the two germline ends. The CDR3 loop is CASSLAQGETQYF. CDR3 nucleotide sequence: TGTGCCAGCAGTTTAGCCCAGGGGGAGACCCAGTACTTC.

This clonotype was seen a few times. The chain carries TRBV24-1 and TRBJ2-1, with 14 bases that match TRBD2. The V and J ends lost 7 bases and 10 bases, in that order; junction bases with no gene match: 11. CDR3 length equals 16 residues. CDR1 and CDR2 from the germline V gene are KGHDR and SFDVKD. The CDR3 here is CATSPPGLAGDIEQFF. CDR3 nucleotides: TGTGCCACCAGCCCCCCGGGACTAGCGGGGGATATAGAGCAGTTCTTC.

The CDR3 DNA is TGTGCCAGCATCTCGGGACTAGCGGGGGGGCTGGAGACCCAGTACTTC. Translation gives CASISGLAGGLETQYF. V and J are TRBV7-2 and TRBJ2-5; TRBD2 agrees at 16 bases. The CDR3 covers 16 residues. Germline CDR1 and CDR2: SGHTA and FQGNSA. The V gene end was trimmed by 7 bases and the J gene end by 5 bases; junction bases not matched to a gene: 7.

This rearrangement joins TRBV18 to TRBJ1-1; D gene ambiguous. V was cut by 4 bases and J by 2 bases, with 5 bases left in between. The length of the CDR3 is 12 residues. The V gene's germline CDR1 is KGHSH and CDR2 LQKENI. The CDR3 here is CASSRGNTEAFF. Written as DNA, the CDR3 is TGTGCCAGCTCACGGGGAAACACTGAAGCTTTCTTT. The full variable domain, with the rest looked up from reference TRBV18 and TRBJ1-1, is NAGVMQNPRHLVRRRGQEARLRCSPMKGHSHVYWYRQLPEEGLKFMVYLQKENIIDESGMPKERFSAEFPKEGPSILRIQQVVRGDSAAYFCASSRGNTEAFFGQGTRLTVV.